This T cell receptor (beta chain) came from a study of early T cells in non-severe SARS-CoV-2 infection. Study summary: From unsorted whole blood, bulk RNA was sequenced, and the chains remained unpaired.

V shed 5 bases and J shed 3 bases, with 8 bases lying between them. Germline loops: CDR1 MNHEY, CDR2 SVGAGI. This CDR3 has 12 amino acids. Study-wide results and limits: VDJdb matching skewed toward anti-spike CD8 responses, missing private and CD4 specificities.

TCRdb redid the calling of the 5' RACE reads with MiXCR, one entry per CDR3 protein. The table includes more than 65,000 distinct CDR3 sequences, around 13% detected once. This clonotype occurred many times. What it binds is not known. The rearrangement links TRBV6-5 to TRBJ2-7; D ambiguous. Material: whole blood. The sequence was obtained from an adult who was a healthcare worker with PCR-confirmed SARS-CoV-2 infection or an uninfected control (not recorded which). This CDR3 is CASSPLGYEQYF. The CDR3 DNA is TGTGCCAGCAGTCCATTGGGCTACGAGCAGTACTTC.